Reported below is one T cell receptor beta chain. At one end the junction does not follow the germline gene, possibly because of a read error. The sample holds other DNA sequences that translate to the same CDR3. This entry comes from a study of shared clonotypes between healthy human individuals. In germline, CDR1 is LGHNA, CDR2 YNFKEQ. The CDR3 runs 15 residues. 200 to 250 ng DNA, tens of thousands of T cell genomes, went into each sorted-subset replicate PCR. Only in-frame clones appear in the TCRdb table, and some are missing; sequencing was by immunoSEQ multiplex PCR. Among roughly 2.2 million clones listed, more than 80% were seen once.

The sample comprised naive CD4+ T cells from PBMCs. Subset noted: CD45RA+ positively selected. The chain is built from TRBV4-2 and TRBJ2-1; a weak D match, TRBD1 (6 bases). The source of this sequence is a man younger than 30 in good health. Some clones in this sample may be carry-over from other donors' samples. CDR3: CASSLHSRGNNEQFF. The CDR3 DNA follows: TGTGCTAGCAGCCTCCATTCGAGGGGGAACAATGAGCAGTTCTTC.